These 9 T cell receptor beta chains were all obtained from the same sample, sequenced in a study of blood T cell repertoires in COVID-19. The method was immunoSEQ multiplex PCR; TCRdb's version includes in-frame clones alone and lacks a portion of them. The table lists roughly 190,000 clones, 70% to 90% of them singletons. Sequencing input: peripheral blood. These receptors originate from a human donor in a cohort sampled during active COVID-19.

CDR3 DNA: TGTGCCAGCAGAACACACAGGGCTCTGAACACTGAAGCTTTCTTT. Translated, it gives CASRTHRALNTEAFF. This sequence joins TRBV11-3 and TRBJ1-1; D is possibly TRBD1 (6 bases). The CDR3 length is 15 residues. The V and J ends lost 6 bases and 0 bases respectively, with 14 bases between them. Germline assignment: CDR1 SGHNT and CDR2 YENEEA.

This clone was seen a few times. The CDR3 sequence: CASSYMGQGSEQYF. The CDR3 DNA sequence: TGTGCCAGCAGCTATATGGGACAGGGCTCCGAGCAGTACTTC. This chain links TRBV7-2 with TRBJ2-7; TRBD1 matches at 9 bases. Germline V CDR1 and CDR2: SGHTA, FQGNSA. J gave up 6 bases and V 4 bases, and 7 bases lay outside the gene matches. CDR3 length equals 14 residues. Complete variable domain (other parts from reference TRBV7-2 and TRBJ2-7): GAGVSQSPSNKVTEKGKDVELRCDPISGHTALYWYRQSLGQGLEFLIYFQGNSAPDKSGLPSDRFSAERTGGSVSTLTIQRTQQEDSAVYLCASSYMGQGSEQYFGPGTRLTVT.

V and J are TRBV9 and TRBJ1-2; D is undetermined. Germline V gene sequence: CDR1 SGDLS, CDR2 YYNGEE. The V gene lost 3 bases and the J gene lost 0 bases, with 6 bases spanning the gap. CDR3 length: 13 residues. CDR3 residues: CASSAGANYGYTF. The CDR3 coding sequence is TGTGCCAGCAGCGCCGGGGCTAACTATGGCTACACCTTC.

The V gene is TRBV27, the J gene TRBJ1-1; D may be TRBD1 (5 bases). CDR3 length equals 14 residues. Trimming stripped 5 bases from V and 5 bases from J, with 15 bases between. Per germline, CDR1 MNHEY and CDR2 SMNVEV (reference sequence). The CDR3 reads CASSPYGGTTEAFF. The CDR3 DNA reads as TGTGCCAGCAGTCCCTACGGGGGTACGACTGAAGCTTTCTTT.

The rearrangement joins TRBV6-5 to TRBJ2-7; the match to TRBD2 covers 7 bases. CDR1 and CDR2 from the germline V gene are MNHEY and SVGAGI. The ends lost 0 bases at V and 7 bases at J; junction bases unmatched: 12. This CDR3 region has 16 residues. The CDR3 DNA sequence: TGTGCCAGCAGTTACTCGAGAGCGGGGCCCTTGTGGGAGCAGTACTTC. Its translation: CASSYSRAGPLWEQYF.

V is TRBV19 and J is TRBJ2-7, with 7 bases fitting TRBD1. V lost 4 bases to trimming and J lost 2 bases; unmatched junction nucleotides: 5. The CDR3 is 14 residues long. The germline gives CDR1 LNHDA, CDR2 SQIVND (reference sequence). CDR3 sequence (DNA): TGTGCCAGTAGTAACCGGGACAGAACCTACGAGCAGTACTTC. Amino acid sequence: CASSNRDRTYEQYF.

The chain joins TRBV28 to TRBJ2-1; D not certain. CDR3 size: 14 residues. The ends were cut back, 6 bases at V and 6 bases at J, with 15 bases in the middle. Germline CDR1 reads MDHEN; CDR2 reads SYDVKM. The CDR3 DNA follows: TGTGCCAGCAGGTTCAATCGTTTTAGCAATGAGCAGTTCTTC. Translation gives CASRFNRFSNEQFF. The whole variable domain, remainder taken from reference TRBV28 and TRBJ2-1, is DVKVTQSSRYLVKRTGEKVFLECVQDMDHENMFWYRQDPGLGLRLIYFSYDVKMKEKGDIPEGYSVSREKKERFSLILESASTNQTSMYLCASRFNRFSNEQFFGPGTRLTVL.

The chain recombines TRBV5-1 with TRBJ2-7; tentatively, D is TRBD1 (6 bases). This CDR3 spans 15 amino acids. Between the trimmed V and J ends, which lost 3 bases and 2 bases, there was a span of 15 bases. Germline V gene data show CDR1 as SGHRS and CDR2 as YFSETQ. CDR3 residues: CASSSTGNPAYEQYF. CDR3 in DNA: TGCGCCAGCAGCTCTACAGGGAACCCCGCCTACGAGCAGTACTTC. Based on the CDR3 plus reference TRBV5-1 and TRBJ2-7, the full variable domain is KAGVTQTPRYLIKTRGQQVTLSCSPISGHRSVSWYQQTPGQGLQFLFEYFSETQRNKGNFPGRFSGRQFSNSRSEMNVSTLELGDSALYLCASSSTGNPAYEQYFGPGTRLTVT.

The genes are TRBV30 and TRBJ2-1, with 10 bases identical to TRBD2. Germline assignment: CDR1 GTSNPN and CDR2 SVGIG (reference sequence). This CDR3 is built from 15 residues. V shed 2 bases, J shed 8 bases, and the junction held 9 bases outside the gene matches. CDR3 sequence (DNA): TGTGCCTGGAGTACGGGACTAGCGTTGAAGGATGAGCAGTTCTTC. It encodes CAWSTGLALKDEQFF.